This TCR beta chain was recorded in a study of cytomegalovirus exposure and HLA in healthy donors. Study-wide findings and caveats: It was reported in a later analysis that an Asian-associated ancestry cluster showed fewer N-insertions than the roughly 710-donor mean. Associated with cytomegalovirus, according to the listing, were fewer than 200 TCR beta chains.

This clone came up once. Its target is unknown. PCR involved 60 Vbeta and 13 Jbeta primers. The assay was immunoSEQ multiplex PCR, and TCRdb's table has in-frame clones only and misses some. Of about 180,000 clones listed, around 80% were seen once; the top ten hold roughly 1.5%. Sequencing was carried out using PBMCs. This TCR was recovered from a man aged 18 to 29 in good health and CMV-seronegative.

This CDR3 is CASSSEGQGSSYEQYF. In DNA, the CDR3 is TGTGCCAGCAGCTCAGAGGGACAGGGTAGCTCCTACGAGCAGTACTTC. The chain couples TRBV7-8 to TRBJ2-7, with 9 positions matching TRBD1. The germline V gene has CDR1 SGHVS and CDR2 FQNEAQ. V was clipped by 4 bases and J by 0 bases; unmatched bases: 7. The CDR3 runs 16 residues.